This is a list of T cell receptor beta chains from one sample in a study of T cell responses to AZD1222 COVID-19 vaccine. TCRdb's copy holds only in-frame clones and misses some; the assay was immunoSEQ multiplex PCR. The sample lists roughly 150,000 clones, roughly 87% occurring once. Specimen: peripheral blood, collected 28 days after the second AZD1222 dose. The receptors stem from an adult who received the AZD1222 COVID-19 vaccine. Each CDR3 is given with its conserved first and last residue. Each record gives: V gene, CDR3 protein.

v_call: TRBV6-2/TRBV6-3; cdr3_aa: CASSWGQQETQYF
v_call: TRBV4-1; cdr3_aa: CASSQIPGQGTGEQYF
v_call: TRBV18; cdr3_aa: CASTRDRGIYEQYF
v_call: TRBV4-3; cdr3_aa: CASSHGGTSHEQFF
v_call: TRBV3-1/TRBV3-2; cdr3_aa: CASSQEASRTDYGYTF
v_call: TRBV5-1; cdr3_aa: CASSFAGLTYGYTF
v_call: TRBV21-1; cdr3_aa: CASSNRTGKTDTQYF
v_call: TRBV11-2; cdr3_aa: CATHSMKAGGINEQFF
v_call: TRBV19; cdr3_aa: CAVGQVQGGEQFF
v_call: TRBV15; cdr3_aa: CATRPRQGPSGGELFF
v_call: TRBV5-1; cdr3_aa: CASSLVQGDTEAFF
v_call: TRBV27; cdr3_aa: CASRGLSYEQYF
v_call: TRBV7-9; cdr3_aa: CASSLADRPSLRGSYGYTF
v_call: TRBV3-1/TRBV3-2; cdr3_aa: CASSPYQGNNEQFF
v_call: TRBV7-2; cdr3_aa: CASTYPNREGEQYF
v_call: TRBV7-9; cdr3_aa: CASSLYGTDYGYTF
v_call: TRBV29-1; cdr3_aa: CSVAPQGGSSYNEQFF